This passage covers 18 T cell receptor beta chains from one sample sequenced in a study of Ad26.COV2.S vaccination and SARS-CoV-2 variants (dated by TCRdb to the early 2020s). The library was prepared using the immunoSEQ multiplex PCR assay. What TCRdb holds here is the immuneACCESS table cut down to in-frame rearrangements. Part of the clones is not present; checked against another copy, under half of the missing clones reflect an unresolved V gene, and the others are unexplained. Recorded for this sample are roughly 380,000 clones; 88% of them occurred a single time. The ten largest account for about 4% of the sample. The label giving this sample's treatment or condition can be read as: some 20 received Ad26.COV2.S at low or high dose, single or two shots; a few received placebo; per-sample allocation not given. Repertoires of vaccine and placebo recipients were sequenced from samples collected on day 63 after the first injection.

This specimen was peripheral blood, taken in a trial of Ad26.COV2.S vaccine versus placebo. All receptors come from a person between 18 and 60 years old who received the Ad26.COV2.S COVID-19 vaccine or a placebo.

CDR3 region: CANSIRGGSHNEQFF. CDR3 bases: TGTGCCAACTCTATACGCGGGGGGTCCCACAATGAGCAGTTCTTC. This chain links TRBV2 with TRBJ2-1; 8 bases match TRBD2. The length of the CDR3 is 15 residues. Germline assignment: CDR1 SNHLY and CDR2 FYNNEI. V shed 10 bases and J 5 bases; nucleotides not matched to a gene: 13.

V gene TRBV2 combines with J gene TRBJ1-6; 7 bases are shared with TRBD1. The CDR3 has 17 residues. With 3 bases clipped from V and 2 bases from J, the junction kept 7 bases outside the gene matches. Germline CDR1 is SNHLY and CDR2 is FYNNEI. The CDR3 loop reads CASSERPTGTYNSPLHF. CDR3 coding DNA: TGTGCCAGCAGTGAGCGACCGACAGGGACCTATAATTCACCCCTCCACTTT.

The chain links TRBV24-1 to TRBJ2-1; 9 nucleotides align to TRBD1. The CDR3 has 15 amino acids. The V and J ends lost 9 bases and 5 bases, in that order; junction bases with no gene match: 10. Germline values: CDR1 KGHDR, CDR2 SFDVKD. This CDR3 reads CATASGTGNDNEQFF. The CDR3 DNA reads TGTGCCACCGCCTCCGGGACAGGGAACGACAATGAGCAGTTCTTC.

This clone was seen only a few times. This rearrangement joins TRBV7-9 to TRBJ1-3; D gene unclear. The CDR3 totals 14 residues. The V and J ends lost 1 base and 3 bases respectively, with 7 bases between them. Germline-derived CDR1 and CDR2 are SEHNR and FQNEAQ (reference sequence). CDR3 bases: TGTGCCAGCAGCTTAGAAGTAATTGGAAACACCATATATTTT. This codes for CASSLEVIGNTIYF.

The chain links TRBV6-2 or TRBV6-3 to TRBJ1-2; D ambiguous. Germline loops: CDR1 MNHEY, CDR2 SVGEGT. Trimming removed 2 bases from V and 5 bases from J, with 6 bases in between. The CDR3 spans 12 residues. The CDR3 DNA reads TGTGCCAGCAGTTACGGAACGTATGGCTACACCTTC. Residues: CASSYGTYGYTF.

This clone was observed once. This CDR3 reads CASSPMRAQETQYF. CDR3 nucleotide sequence: TGTGCCAGCAGCCCGATGCGGGCACAAGAGACCCAGTACTTC. The chain has TRBV9 and TRBJ2-5; possibly TRBD2 for D (5 bases). Trimming removed 4 bases at V and 2 bases at J, with 12 bases between. Germline assignment: CDR1 SGDLS and CDR2 YYNGEE. The CDR3 runs to 14 residues.

The chain has TRBV19 and TRBJ1-2; D may be TRBD1 (5 bases). Trimming shortened V by 5 bases and J by 4 bases, and 14 bases separated the two germline ends. Germline V gives CDR1 LNHDA, CDR2 SQIVND (reference sequence). This CDR3 region has 14 residues. The chain's CDR3 is CASSPRAGPYGYTF. CDR3 DNA sequence: TGTGCCAGTAGTCCACGAGCAGGGCCCTATGGCTACACCTTC.

This clone was seen only once. The rearrangement links TRBV9 to TRBJ1-5; D is unresolved. Germline V CDR1 and CDR2: SGDLS, YYNGEE. The CDR3 sequence is 13 residues long. Trimming removed 1 base at V and 7 bases at J, with 9 bases between. The CDR3: CASSVSLGQPQHF. DNA of the CDR3: TGTGCCAGCAGCGTATCTCTTGGACAGCCCCAGCATTTT.

As to this clone: Other DNA sequences in the sample encode the same CDR3. For the CDR3, the DNA is TGTGCCAGTAGTATGGGGCAGGGGAACACCGGGGAGCTGTTTTTT. Its translation is CASSMGQGNTGELFF. V gene TRBV19 combines with J gene TRBJ2-2; D might be TRBD1 (5 bases). V was cut by 3 bases and J by 1 base, with 9 bases left in between. From germline, CDR1 is LNHDA and CDR2 SQIVND (reference sequence). This CDR3 has 15 residues.

This sequence joins TRBV18 and TRBJ1-2, with 7 bases identical to TRBD1. The CDR3 is made up of 14 amino acids. With V trimmed by 3 bases and J by 5 bases, 6 bases remained unmatched. Germline V gene sequence: CDR1 KGHSH, CDR2 LQKENI. The DNA for the CDR3 is TGTGCCAGCTCACCGGGACAGTTACCTTATGGCTACACCTTC. Encoded protein: CASSPGQLPYGYTF.

The CDR3 sequence is CASSQVWDTEAFF. Here the CDR3 DNA reads TGCGCCAGCAGCCAAGTTTGGGATACTGAAGCTTTCTTT. V and J are TRBV4-1 and TRBJ1-1, with no clear D. The germline CDR1 and CDR2 sequences are MGHRA and YSYEKL. CDR3 size: 13 residues. V shed 1 base and J shed 5 bases, with 8 bases lying between them.

The chain is built from TRBV6-6 and TRBJ2-5, with 10 bases matching TRBD1. V was pared by 6 bases and J by 4 bases, with 11 bases of the junction left unmatched. Per germline, CDR1 MNHNY and CDR2 SVGAGI (reference sequence). The CDR3 loop spans 16 amino acids. CDR3 sequence reads: CASRNGQGVSGETQYF. The DNA of the CDR3 is TGTGCCAGCAGGAATGGACAGGGGGTTAGCGGAGAGACCCAGTACTTC.

The genes are TRBV5-6 and TRBJ1-1; 8 nucleotides line up with TRBD1. Germline CDR1 SGHDT, CDR2 YYEEEE. The CDR3 covers 14 residues. V dropped 7 bases and J dropped 1; count of bases not matched to a gene: 6. CDR3 region: CASRRTGKNTEAFF. The CDR3, as DNA: TGTGCCAGCCGACGGACAGGGAAGAACACTGAAGCTTTCTTT. The entire variable domain, with the rest obtained from reference TRBV5-6 and TRBJ1-1, is as follows: DAGVTQSPTHLIKTRGQQVTLRCSPKSGHDTVSWYQQALGQGPQFIFQYYEEEERQRGNFPDRFSGHQFPNYSSELNVNALLLGDSALYLCASRRTGKNTEAFFGQGTRLTVV.

This rearrangement joins TRBV6-5 to TRBJ1-5; 10 bases map to TRBD1. Germline-derived CDR1 and CDR2 are MNHEY and SVGAGI. The V segment lost 6 bases and the J segment 1 base; nucleotides outside the gene matches: 0. The CDR3 has 14 amino acids. The CDR3 loop reads CASRGQGSNQPQHF. The CDR3 coding sequence is TGTGCCAGCAGGGGACAGGGGAGCAATCAGCCCCAGCATTTT.

This clone was found once. The rearrangement links TRBV5-4 to TRBJ2-3; 13 bases map to TRBD2. V gave up 4 bases and J gave up 3 bases; unmatched junction bases: 11. The CDR3 extends over 18 amino acids. Germline loops: CDR1 SGHNT, CDR2 YYREEE (reference sequence). This CDR3 reads CASSPGLAGETKTDTQYF. The CDR3 DNA reads TGTGCCAGCAGCCCCGGACTAGCGGGGGAAACAAAAACAGATACGCAGTATTTT.

The chain couples TRBV7-9 to TRBJ2-2; the D call may be TRBD1 or TRBD2 (6 bases each). Germline V gives CDR1 SEHNR, CDR2 FQNEAQ (reference sequence). Trimming stripped 8 bases from V and 2 bases from J, with 18 bases between. This CDR3 comprises 16 residues. The CDR3 loop is CASLGGRLENTGELFF. CDR3 bases: TGTGCCAGCCTAGGGGGGAGACTAGAAAACACCGGGGAGCTGTTTTTT.

This rearrangement joins TRBV9 to TRBJ2-3; 7 bases agree with TRBD2. The junction had 9 bases not matched to a gene; V was cut back by 6 bases and J by 2 bases. This CDR3 has 15 amino acids. Germline CDR1 SGDLS, CDR2 YYNGEE. The CDR3 bases are TGTGCCAGCACCTCGGGGCTAGCGGACACAGATACGCAGTATTTT. Residues: CASTSGLADTDTQYF.

This rearrangement joins TRBV7-8 to TRBJ2-4; a weak D match, TRBD1 (5 bases). Germline V CDR1 and CDR2: SGHVS, FQNEAQ. The length of the CDR3 is 17 residues. The germline V and J ends were trimmed by 5 bases and 0 bases, with 17 bases remaining between them. The CDR3 is CASSPRTQGTAKNIQYF. Written as DNA, the CDR3 is TGTGCCAGCAGCCCCCGAACCCAGGGTACAGCCAAAAACATTCAGTACTTC.